Listed below are T cell receptor beta chains from one sample, sequenced in a study of cytotoxic CD8 clonotypes in ibrutinib-treated CLL. Sequenced by immunoSEQ multiplex PCR; TCRdb stores in-frame clones only, minus some. This table holds around 140,000 clones, approximately 80% found once. Sequenced here: PBMCs, sampled after 36 months of ibrutinib treatment. Every receptor here comes from a human donor with chronic lymphocytic leukemia. Both conserved end residues are part of each CDR3. A D gene is named only where the DNA matches it firmly. Rows give clone size only sometimes, using once, few, many, or a class for an expanded clone.

-	TRBV6-5	-	TRBJ2-4	TGTGCCAGCAGTTTTTGGAAAAACATTCAGTACTTC	CASSFWKNIQYF
-	TRBV2	few	TRBJ1-4	TGTGCCAGCAACAAAGGACAGACTAATGAAAAACTGTTTTTT	CASNKGQTNEKLFF
-	TRBV19	-	TRBJ1-5	TGTGCCAGTAAGCAAAGCGGGGGTTGGGGTCAGCCCCAGCATTTT	CASKQSGGWGQPQHF
TRBD2	TRBV5-1	-	TRBJ2-5	TGCGCCAGCAGCTTCCAGGGACTAGCGGGGGCAGAGACCCAGTACTTC	CASSFQGLAGAETQYF
TRBD1	TRBV2	-	TRBJ1-2	TGTGCCAGCACCTTGAAAGGGGGACAGGGATCCGGCTACACCTTC	CASTLKGGQGSGYTF
-	TRBV4-2	-	TRBJ1-1	TGTGCCAGCAGCCGACTAGGACAGCTGAACACTGAAGCTTTCTTT	CASSRLGQLNTEAFF
-	TRBV18	once	TRBJ1-2	TGTGCCAGTGCGGCGGATAACTATGGCTACACCTTC	CASAADNYGYTF
TRBD2	TRBV29-1	once	TRBJ2-5	TGCAGCGTTGAAGATTTTATGGTAGCGGGAGGTCAGACCCAGTACTTC	CSVEDFMVAGGQTQYF
TRBD2	TRBV11-2	-	TRBJ2-5	TGTGCCAGCAGCTTAGAAACCGGGACTAGCGTGGAGACCCAGTACTTC	CASSLETGTSVETQYF
-	TRBV9	-	TRBJ2-3	TGTGCCAGCAGCTTAGGACCCAGCACAGATACGCAGTATTTT	CASSLGPSTDTQYF
-	TRBV5-4	-	TRBJ2-7	TGTGCCAGCAGCTCCTCCGGGGCTGGCTCCTACGAGCAGTACTTC	CASSSSGAGSYEQYF
-	TRBV5-4	-	TRBJ1-1	TGTGCCAGCAGCTGGGGGAACACTGAAGCTTTCTTT	CASSWGNTEAFF
-	TRBV5-1	-	TRBJ1-3	TGCGCCAGCAGCTTGGGGATGCACTCTGGAAACACCATATATTTT	CASSLGMHSGNTIYF
TRBD1	TRBV6-6	-	TRBJ1-4	TGTGCCAGCAGCGACAGGGTTAGGGAAAAACTGTTTTTT	CASSDRVREKLFF
-	TRBV7-9	once	TRBJ2-3	TGTGCCAGCAGCAGCGGGCCATTAGATACGCAGTATTTT	CASSSGPLDTQYF
-	TRBV2	-	TRBJ2-1	TGTGCCAGCGCACCGCGGCCTAGGTGGCAGAACTCCTACAATGAGCAGTTCTTC	CASAPRPRWQNSYNEQFF
-	TRBV6-6	once	TRBJ1-6	TGTGCCAGCAGTTCGATCCGGGCCCTCCACTTT	CASSSIRALHF
TRBD2	TRBV4-1	-	TRBJ2-3	TGCGCCAGCAGCCAAGTGGGACTAGTCTCAGATACGCAGTATTTT	CASSQVGLVSDTQYF
-	TRBV5-1	-	TRBJ2-3	TGCGCCAGCAGCTTGCATCCTAGCACAGATACGCAGTATTTT	CASSLHPSTDTQYF
TRBD1	TRBV5-6	-	TRBJ2-7	TGTGCCAGCAGCGCCGACAGGGCCGAGCAGTACTTC	CASSADRAEQYF
-	TRBV4-2	-	TRBJ2-6	TGTGCCAGCAGCCCCCACGGGGGCAGGGGTTACTCTGGGGCCAACGTCCTGACTTTC	CASSPHGGRGYSGANVLTF
-	TRBV20-1	-	TRBJ2-3	TGCAGGGGTGCGGGCACAGATACGCAGTATTTT	CRGAGTDTQYF
-	TRBV10-3	-	TRBJ1-2	TGTGCCATCAGCCAACAACAGTATCCCGCGTCGAGCTACACCTTC	CAISQQQYPASSYTF
TRBD2	TRBV5-4	-	TRBJ2-7	TGTGCCAGCAGCTTGGGTGGCGGGGGTTACGAGCAGTACTTC	CASSLGGGGYEQYF
-	TRBV5-1	-	TRBJ1-4	TGCGCCAGCAGCTTGGAGGCTGAAAAACTGTTTTTT	CASSLEAEKLFF
-	TRBV5-1	-	TRBJ1-3	TGCGCCAGCAGCTTGGACGGCAGCCGCTCTGGAAACACCATATATTTT	CASSLDGSRSGNTIYF
-	TRBV5-1	-	TRBJ2-3	TGCGCCAGCAGCTTGCTGGGCTTTGGGGGGACAGATACGCAGTATTTT	CASSLLGFGGTDTQYF
-	TRBV5-1	-	TRBJ2-2	TGCGCCAGCAGCTTGGGTCACACCGGGGAGCTGTTTTTT	CASSLGHTGELFF
TRBD1	TRBV18	-	TRBJ1-1	TGTGCCAGCTCGGTTACAGGGGGCTTGGGGACTGAAGCTTTCTTT	CASSVTGGLGTEAFF
-	TRBV4-1	-	TRBJ1-1	TGCGCCAGCAGCCAAACAGGAGCACTGAACACTGAAGCTTTCTTT	CASSQTGALNTEAFF
TRBD2	TRBV7-6	-	TRBJ2-1	TGTGCCAGCAGCTTAGAGGCGGGGGGGTACAATGAGCAGTTCTTC	CASSLEAGGYNEQFF
-	TRBV13	-	TRBJ1-1	TGTGCCAGCAGCTTAGGCTCGGTAATGAACACTGAAGCTTTCTTT	CASSLGSVMNTEAFF
-	TRBV6-1	-	TRBJ2-7	TGTGCCAGCAGTGCCTCCTACGAGCAGTACTTC	CASSASYEQYF
-	TRBV7-2	-	TRBJ1-5	TGTGCCAGCAGCCCTCGTGGCAATCAGCCCCAGCATTTT	CASSPRGNQPQHF
TRBD1	TRBV7-9	-	TRBJ1-2	TGTGCCAGCAGCCGACAGGGATCCAACTATGGCTACACCTTC	CASSRQGSNYGYTF
TRBD1	TRBV11-2	-	TRBJ2-7	TGTGCCAGCAGCTTATTTCCGGGACAGGCCTACGAGCAGTACTTC	CASSLFPGQAYEQYF
-	TRBV5-4	-	TRBJ2-3	TGTGCCAGCAGCTTAAACCAGGGGACAGATACGCAGTATTTT	CASSLNQGTDTQYF
-	TRBV27	-	TRBJ1-2	TGTGCCAGCAGTTTGGGGGGGGGCTCTGGCTACACCTTC	CASSLGGGSGYTF
-	TRBV27	-	TRBJ2-7	TGTGCCAGCAGTTTTGGCAGCGGAGCTTACGAGCAGTACTTC	CASSFGSGAYEQYF
-	TRBV2	few	TRBJ2-1	TGTGCCAGCAGTGGGACGCCGAGTGAGCAGTTCTTC	CASSGTPSEQFF
-	TRBV30	-	TRBJ1-2	TGTGCCTGGACCAGCACTGGGAACTATGGCTACACCTTC	CAWTSTGNYGYTF
-	TRBV4-1	few	TRBJ1-3	TGCGCCAGCAGCCTAGTAGAAAGCTCTGGAAACACCATATATTTT	CASSLVESSGNTIYF
TRBD2	TRBV6-6	-	TRBJ2-7	TGTGCCAGCAGGCACACTAGCGGGAGTTACGAGCAGTACTTC	CASRHTSGSYEQYF
TRBD1	TRBV18	-	TRBJ1-4	TGTGCCAGCTCACCCCAGGACAGGGAAAAACTGTTTTTT	CASSPQDREKLFF
-	TRBV5-4	-	TRBJ1-2	TGTGCCAGCAGCTTATCGTCAGGGGTCGGCTACACCTTC	CASSLSSGVGYTF
-	TRBV10-3	-	TRBJ2-1	TGTGCCATCAGTGAGGAGCTAGCGAGCGAGCAGTTCTTC	CAISEELASEQFF
-	TRBV28	few	TRBJ1-6	TGTGCCAGCAGTCCCTACCGGAAAGAGTGGGGTTCACCCCTCCACTTT	CASSPYRKEWGSPLHF
-	TRBV5-1	-	TRBJ1-1	TGCGCCAGCAGCTGGGGTGGTGGCGGGAACACTGAAGCTTTCTTT	CASSWGGGGNTEAFF
-	TRBV11-2	-	TRBJ1-5	TGTGCCAGCAGCTTAGATAAACCCTCTCAGCCCCAGCATTTT	CASSLDKPSQPQHF
TRBD1	TRBV25-1	-	TRBJ1-3	TGTGCCAGCAGTGCACCGGGACAGATTGGAAACACCATATATTTT	CASSAPGQIGNTIYF
TRBD1	TRBV5-3	-	TRBJ2-7	TGTGCCAGAAGCTCGCCGGGACAGGGACTCAGAGGCTCCTACGAGCAGTACTTC	CARSSPGQGLRGSYEQYF
TRBD1	TRBV19	-	TRBJ2-6	TGTGCCAGTAGTAACCGTGTGACAGGGAAAGCTGGGGCCAACGTCCTGACTTTC	CASSNRVTGKAGANVLTF
-	TRBV18	-	TRBJ1-5	TGTGCCAGCTCACCACCGAGCAAAGTTTGGAATCAGCCCCAGCATTTT	CASSPPSKVWNQPQHF
TRBD2	TRBV30	-	TRBJ2-1	TGTGCCGCCCTTCCGGGACTAGCGGGACCTAGCTCCTACAATGAGCAGTTCTTC	CAALPGLAGPSSYNEQFF
-	TRBV19	-	TRBJ1-2	TGTGCCAGTAGTATCTGGCAGACAGCTCTTGGTGGCTACACCTTC	CASSIWQTALGGYTF